Following are 29 T cell receptor beta chains from one sample sequenced in a study of cytomegalovirus exposure and HLA in healthy donors. With 60 Vbeta and 13 Jbeta primers, the PCR was carried out. Clones were sequenced by immunoSEQ multiplex PCR, and TCRdb holds only the in-frame ones, with some missing. This sample contains under 95,000 clones. The sequenced sample was PBMCs. These receptors were obtained from a female donor in good health and CMV-seropositive.

V gene TRBV5-1 combines with J gene TRBJ2-1; 7 positions match TRBD2. Germline V lookup: CDR1 SGHRS, CDR2 YFSETQ. This CDR3 has 16 amino acids. J was trimmed by 9 bases and V by 0 bases; bases with no gene match: 12. In DNA, the CDR3 is TGCGCCAGCAGCTTGGTCGTGGGAGGGTCGACGGGTGAGCAGTTCTTC. Amino acid sequence: CASSLVVGGSTGEQFF.

The chain recombines TRBV6-1 with TRBJ1-4; D might be TRBD1 (5 bases). Germline assignment: CDR1 MNHNS and CDR2 SASEGT. V lost 2 bases and J 16 bases, leaving 23 bases between the germline ends. This CDR3 is 15 amino acids long. The CDR3 here is CASSEMVGRDRVPFF. Written as DNA, the CDR3 is TGTGCCAGCAGTGAAATGGTTGGGAGGGACCGGGTTCCGTTTTTT.

The gene calls are TRBV7-9 and TRBJ1-2, with no clear D. Germline V gene data show CDR1 as SEHNR and CDR2 as FQNEAQ (reference sequence). CDR3 length: 13 amino acids. V was cut by 0 bases and J by 8 bases, with 10 bases left in between. This CDR3 reads CASSLAQVLGYTF. The CDR3 region has the DNA TGTGCCAGCAGCTTAGCTCAGGTTCTAGGCTACACCTTC. The full variable domain, with the rest looked up from reference TRBV7-9 and TRBJ1-2, is DTGVSQNPRHKITKRGQNVTFRCDPISEHNRLYWYRQTLGQGPEFLTYFQNEAQLEKSRLLSDRFSAERPKGSFSTLEIQRTEQGDSAMYLCASSLAQVLGYTFGSGTRLTVV.

The CDR3 spells CASRGTGGVGELFF. The CDR3 DNA reads TGTGCCAGCAGGGGGACAGGGGGCGTCGGGGAGCTGTTTTTT. The J gene is TRBJ2-2, the V gene TRBV6-5; 12 nucleotides line up with TRBD1. The germline V gene encodes CDR1 MNHEY and CDR2 SVGAGI. J was trimmed by 7 bases and V by 6 bases; bases with no gene match: 3. This CDR3 spans 14 amino acids.

The chain uses TRBV5-1 and TRBJ2-5, with D hard to call. Germline-derived CDR1 and CDR2 are SGHRS and YFSETQ. V was clipped by 4 bases and J by 3 bases, with 7 bases between them. The CDR3 totals 12 residues. CDR3 amino acids: CASSIPEETQYF. In DNA, the CDR3 is TGCGCCAGCAGCATTCCTGAAGAGACCCAGTACTTC. Full variable domain (missing parts from reference TRBV5-1 and TRBJ2-5): KAGVTQTPRYLIKTRGQQVTLSCSPISGHRSVSWYQQTPGQGLQFLFEYFSETQRNKGNFPGRFSGRQFSNSRSEMNVSTLELGDSALYLCASSIPEETQYFGPGTRLLVL.

The rearrangement uses TRBV6-5 and TRBJ2-7, with TRBD1 matching over 12 bases. From germline, CDR1 is MNHEY and CDR2 SVGAGI. The junction had 6 bases not matched to a gene; V was cut back by 2 bases and J by 4 bases. This CDR3 region has 16 residues. The CDR3 nucleotides are TGTGCCAGCAGTTACATAGGGACAGGGGGCAGGTACGAGCAGTACTTC. Translating it yields CASSYIGTGGRYEQYF.

This chain connects TRBV13 to TRBJ2-3; TRBD1 matches 10 bases. CDR1 is PRHDT and CDR2 is FYEKMQ in the germline V gene (reference sequence). The CDR3 is made up of 16 amino acids. The ends lost 3 bases at V and 6 bases at J; junction bases unmatched: 9. The CDR3 is CASSFRQGATEDTQYF. CDR3 sequence (DNA): TGTGCCAGCAGCTTCCGACAGGGGGCTACCGAGGATACGCAGTATTTT.

The rearrangement links TRBV5-1 to TRBJ2-7; D might be TRBD2 (7 bases). V dropped 0 bases and J dropped 3 bases, with 13 bases sitting between them. This CDR3 region has 15 residues. Germline-derived CDR1 and CDR2 are SGHRS and YFSETQ. The CDR3 nucleotides are TGCGCCAGCAGCTTGGCTGGGGGGGCAGACTACGAGCAGTACTTC. Amino acid sequence: CASSLAGGADYEQYF.

J is TRBJ2-7 and V is TRBV18, with TRBD1 identical over 10 bases. The length of the CDR3 is 13 residues. V was clipped by 5 bases and J by 6 bases; unmatched bases: 4. Per the germline V gene, CDR1 is KGHSH and CDR2 is LQKENI. CDR3 nucleotide sequence: TGTGCCAGCTCATCGACAGGGGGCGCCGAGCAGTACTTC. Translated, it gives CASSSTGGAEQYF.

The V call is TRBV7-9, the J call TRBJ1-1; possible D gene TRBD1, 5 bases. In germline, CDR1 is SEHNR, CDR2 FQNEAQ (reference sequence). V dropped 5 bases and J dropped 4 bases, with 11 bases sitting between them. The CDR3 consists of 13 residues. In DNA, the CDR3 is TGTGCCAGCAGCCCAGTAGGGGCCACTGAAGCTTTCTTT. The encoded protein is CASSPVGATEAFF.

The chain recombines TRBV5-5 with TRBJ1-5, with 8 bases matching TRBD1. The germline V gene encodes CDR1 SGHKS and CDR2 YYEKEE (reference sequence). With 4 bases clipped from V and 1 base from J, the junction kept 4 bases outside the gene matches. CDR3 size: 15 residues. The CDR3 nucleotides read TGTGCCAGCAGCCAGGGACAGGAGAGCAATCAGCCCCAGCATTTT. Its translation is CASSQGQESNQPQHF.

The rearrangement joins TRBV6-6 to TRBJ1-1; the D gene is possibly TRBD1 (6 bases). This CDR3 contains 13 residues. V lost 6 bases, J lost 5 bases, and 13 bases lay in between. Germline loops: CDR1 MNHNY, CDR2 SVGAGI (reference sequence). The CDR3 sequence is CASRLPGVTEAFF. For the CDR3, the DNA is TGTGCCAGCAGACTACCAGGGGTAACTGAAGCTTTCTTT.

The rearrangement uses TRBV9 and TRBJ1-3; maybe TRBD1 (6 bases). The V end lost 0 bases, the J end lost 6 bases, and 10 bases lay between the germline ends. The germline V gene encodes CDR1 SGDLS and CDR2 YYNGEE. This CDR3 is built from 14 residues. CDR3 protein: CASSVGQVKNTIYF. CDR3 nucleotide sequence: TGTGCCAGCAGCGTAGGACAGGTGAAAAACACCATATATTTT.

Written as DNA, the CDR3 is TGTGCCAGCAGCGTTATCGGGACTAGGGGGAAATACGAGCAGTACTTC. It translates to CASSVIGTRGKYEQYF. This chain uses TRBV9 with TRBJ2-7, with 8 positions matching TRBD2. The CDR3 extends over 16 amino acids. J gave up 4 bases and V 2 bases, and 11 bases lay outside the gene matches. Germline CDR1 reads SGDLS; CDR2 reads YYNGEE.

The V gene is TRBV18, the J gene TRBJ2-5, with 9 bases matching TRBD2. Germline V gene data show CDR1 as KGHSH and CDR2 as LQKENI. The ends lost 3 bases at V and 5 bases at J; junction bases unmatched: 7. This CDR3 region has 15 residues. The CDR3 here is CASSPYSGSGETQYF. The CDR3 region has the DNA TGTGCCAGCTCACCCTATAGCGGGAGTGGCGAGACCCAGTACTTC.

The V gene is TRBV7-9, the J gene TRBJ2-5; 9 nucleotides align to TRBD1. Losses at the gene ends were 6 bases for V and 4 bases for J; bases not matched to a gene: 6. The germline V gene has CDR1 SEHNR and CDR2 FQNEAQ (reference sequence). There are 14 residues in the CDR3. The chain's CDR3 is CASRLQGQGETQYF. DNA of the CDR3: TGTGCCAGCAGATTACAGGGACAGGGAGAGACCCAGTACTTC.

V and J are TRBV29-1 and TRBJ1-2; TRBD1 might be the D (5 bases). The CDR3 consists of 12 residues. Trimming took 5 bases from V and 5 from J, leaving 12 bases between them. Germline V gene data show CDR1 as SQVTM and CDR2 as ANQGSEA. CDR3 sequence: CSVLPTGYGYTF. In DNA form, the CDR3 reads TGCAGCGTTTTGCCCACAGGATATGGCTACACCTTC.

The chain uses TRBV11-2 and TRBJ2-1, with TRBD2 identical over 9 bases. This CDR3 region has 17 residues. J gave up 0 bases and V 5 bases, and 8 bases lay outside the gene matches. Germline V lookup: CDR1 SGHAT, CDR2 FQNNGV. For the CDR3, the DNA is TGTGCCAGCAGCCCTAGCGGGGCCCGTTCCTCCTACAATGAGCAGTTCTTC. Protein: CASSPSGARSSYNEQFF.

This chain connects TRBV4-2 to TRBJ2-2; 13 nucleotides agree with TRBD2. Germline CDR1 LGHNA, CDR2 YNFKEQ. V was clipped by 3 bases and J by 5 bases; unmatched bases: 3. CDR3 length equals 16 residues. CDR3 region: CASSHRTSGRTGELFF. The CDR3 DNA reads as TGTGCCAGCAGCCACCGGACTAGCGGGAGAACCGGGGAGCTGTTTTTT.

The gene calls are TRBV5-1 and TRBJ2-7; D is perhaps TRBD1 (6 bases). Germline V gives CDR1 SGHRS, CDR2 YFSETQ. V gave up 3 bases and J gave up 4 bases, with 14 bases separating them. The CDR3 has 14 amino acids. The CDR3 reads CASSWVSGEYEQYF. CDR3 bases: TGCGCCAGCAGCTGGGTGTCAGGGGAGTACGAGCAGTACTTC.

The CDR3 DNA sequence: TGCGCCAGCAGCGGTGACCTCGGAGGGGGCTACACCTTC. Amino acid sequence: CASSGDLGGGYTF. The V and J genes are TRBV5-1 and TRBJ1-2, with D unclear. Trimming removed 4 bases at V and 8 bases at J, with 15 bases between. Germline CDR1 and CDR2: SGHRS and YFSETQ. The CDR3 extends over 13 amino acids.

The rearrangement joins TRBV4-2 to TRBJ2-3; maybe TRBD2 (7 bases). Trimming stripped 1 base from V and 4 bases from J, with 24 bases between. Germline lookup yields CDR1 LGHNA and CDR2 YNFKEQ. The CDR3 has 19 amino acids. This chain's CDR3 is CASSQVGNGGGRESDTQYF. The CDR3 nucleotides read TGTGCCAGCAGCCAAGTTGGGAATGGGGGGGGGCGTGAATCAGATACGCAGTATTTT.

The V call is TRBV6-6, the J call TRBJ2-3; D ambiguous. The CDR3 is made up of 15 amino acids. V was cut by 0 bases and J by 4 bases, with 11 bases left in between. Germline CDR1 MNHNY, CDR2 SVGAGI (reference sequence). CDR3: CASSYSSGLADTQYF. The CDR3 region has the DNA TGTGCCAGCAGTTACTCGTCCGGGTTGGCAGATACGCAGTATTTT.

The chain couples TRBV7-9 to TRBJ2-5, with 11 bases lining up with TRBD2. The CDR3 runs 15 residues. Germline trimming cut 5 bases from V and 5 bases from J; bases unmatched to any gene: 7. Germline V CDR1 and CDR2: SEHNR, FQNEAQ (reference sequence). CDR3 sequence reads: CASSLSGGAAETQYF. The CDR3 DNA is TGTGCCAGCAGCCTTAGCGGGGGGGCCGCGGAGACCCAGTACTTC.

The rearrangement uses TRBV28 and TRBJ2-7; unclear D gene. CDR1 is MDHEN and CDR2 is SYDVKM in the germline V gene. Trimming pared 2 bases from V and 3 bases from J, leaving 11 bases between. The CDR3 has 14 residues. In DNA form, the CDR3 reads TGTGCCAGCAGTTTAAGTCAGGCCTTCTACGAGCAGTACTTC. Translated: CASSLSQAFYEQYF.

The CDR3 is CASSPALAGNSETQYF. The CDR3 bases are TGCGCCAGCAGCCCGGCTTTAGCGGGAAACTCGGAGACCCAGTACTTC. The chain is built from TRBV5-1 and TRBJ2-5; 8 bases match TRBD2. The J segment lost 5 bases and the V segment lost 4 bases, leaving 13 bases of the junction unmatched. The CDR3 has 16 amino acids. Germline V gene lookup returns CDR1 SGHRS and CDR2 YFSETQ.

V and J are TRBV5-1 and TRBJ2-7, with TRBD1 matching 7 bases. The CDR3 extends over 14 amino acids. The germline V gene encodes CDR1 SGHRS and CDR2 YFSETQ. With 4 bases clipped from V and 3 bases from J, the junction kept 7 bases outside the gene matches. The CDR3 sequence: CASSITTGYYEQYF. The CDR3 nucleotides are TGCGCCAGCAGCATAACGACAGGGTACTACGAGCAGTACTTC.

The chain carries TRBV4-1 and TRBJ2-1, with 12 bases lining up with TRBD2. With V trimmed by 6 bases and J by 6 bases, 6 bases remained unmatched. Germline V lookup: CDR1 MGHRA, CDR2 YSYEKL. CDR3 size: 15 residues. CDR3 sequence reads: CASRTLAGGANEQFF. The CDR3 DNA follows: TGCGCCAGCAGAACTCTAGCGGGAGGGGCCAATGAGCAGTTCTTC.

The rearrangement joins TRBV2 to TRBJ2-1; no clear D. With 4 bases removed from V and 14 bases from J, the gap between germline ends came to 15 bases. CDR1 and CDR2 from the germline V gene are SNHLY and FYNNEI. The CDR3 has 12 amino acids. The CDR3 is CASSVIVLYEFF. As DNA, the CDR3 is TGTGCCAGCAGTGTAATCGTCCTATATGAGTTCTTC.